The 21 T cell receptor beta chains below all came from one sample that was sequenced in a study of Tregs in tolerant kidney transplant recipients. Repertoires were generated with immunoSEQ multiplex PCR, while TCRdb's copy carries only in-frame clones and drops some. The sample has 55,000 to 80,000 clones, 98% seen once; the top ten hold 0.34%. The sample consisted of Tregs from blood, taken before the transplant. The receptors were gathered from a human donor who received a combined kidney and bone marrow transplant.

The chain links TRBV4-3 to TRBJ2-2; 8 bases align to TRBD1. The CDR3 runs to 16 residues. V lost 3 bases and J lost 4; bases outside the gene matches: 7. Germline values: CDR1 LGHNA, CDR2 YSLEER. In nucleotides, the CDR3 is TGCGCCAGCAGCCACCTGACAGGGGAAGGCACCGGGGAGCTGTTTTTT. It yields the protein CASSHLTGEGTGELFF.

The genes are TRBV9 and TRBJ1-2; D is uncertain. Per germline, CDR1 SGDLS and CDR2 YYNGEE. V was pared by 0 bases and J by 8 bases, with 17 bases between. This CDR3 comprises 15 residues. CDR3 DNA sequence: TGTGCCAGCAGCGTAGCTGGGCGGTTGGCTAGCGGCTACACCTTC. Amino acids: CASSVAGRLASGYTF.

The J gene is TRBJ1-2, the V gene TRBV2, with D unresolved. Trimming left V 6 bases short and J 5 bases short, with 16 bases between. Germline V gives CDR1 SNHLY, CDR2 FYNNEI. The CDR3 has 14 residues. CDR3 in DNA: TGTGCCAGCAGGCAGGTGGAGGTTAGTTATGGCTACACCTTC. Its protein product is CASRQVEVSYGYTF.

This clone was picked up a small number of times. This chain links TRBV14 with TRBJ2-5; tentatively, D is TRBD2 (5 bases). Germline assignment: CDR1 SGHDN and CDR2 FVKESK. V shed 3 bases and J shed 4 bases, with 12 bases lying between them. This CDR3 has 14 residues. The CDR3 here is CASSHGLEGETQYF. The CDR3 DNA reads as TGTGCCAGCAGCCACGGGTTAGAGGGAGAGACCCAGTACTTC.

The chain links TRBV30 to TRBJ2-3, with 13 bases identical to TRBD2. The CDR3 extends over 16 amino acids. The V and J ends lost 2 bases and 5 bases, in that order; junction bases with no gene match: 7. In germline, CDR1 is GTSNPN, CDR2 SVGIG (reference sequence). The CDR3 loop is CAWSTGTSGIGDTQYF. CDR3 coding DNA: TGTGCCTGGAGTACCGGGACTAGCGGGATAGGAGATACGCAGTATTTT.

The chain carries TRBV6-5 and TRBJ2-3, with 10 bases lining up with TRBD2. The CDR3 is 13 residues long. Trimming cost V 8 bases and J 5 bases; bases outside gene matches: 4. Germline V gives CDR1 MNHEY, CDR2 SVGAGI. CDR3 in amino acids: CASLAGAGDTQYF. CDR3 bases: TGTGCCAGCCTAGCGGGGGCCGGAGATACGCAGTATTTT.

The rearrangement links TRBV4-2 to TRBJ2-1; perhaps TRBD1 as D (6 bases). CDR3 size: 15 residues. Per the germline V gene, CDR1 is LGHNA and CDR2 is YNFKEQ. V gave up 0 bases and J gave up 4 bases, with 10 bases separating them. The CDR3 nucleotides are TGTGCCAGCAGCCAAGACAGGGGTGGATACAATGAGCAGTTCTTC. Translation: CASSQDRGGYNEQFF.

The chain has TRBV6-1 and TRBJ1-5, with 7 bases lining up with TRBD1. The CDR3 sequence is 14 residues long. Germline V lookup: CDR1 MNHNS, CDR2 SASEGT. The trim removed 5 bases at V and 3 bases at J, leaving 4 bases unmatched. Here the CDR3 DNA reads TGTGCCAGCAGTTTACAGGGGTTCAATCAGCCCCAGCATTTT. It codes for CASSLQGFNQPQHF.

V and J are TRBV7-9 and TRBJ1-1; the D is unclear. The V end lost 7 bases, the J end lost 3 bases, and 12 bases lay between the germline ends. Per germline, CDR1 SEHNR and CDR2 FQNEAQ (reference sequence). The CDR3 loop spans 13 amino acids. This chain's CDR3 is CASTPPSDTEAFF. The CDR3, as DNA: TGTGCCAGCACCCCCCCTTCAGACACTGAAGCTTTCTTT.

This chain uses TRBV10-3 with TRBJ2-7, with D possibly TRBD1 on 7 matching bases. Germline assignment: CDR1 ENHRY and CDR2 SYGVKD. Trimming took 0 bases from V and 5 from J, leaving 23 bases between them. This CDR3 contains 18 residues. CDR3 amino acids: CAISESFRQGGRLDEQYF. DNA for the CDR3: TGTGCCATCAGTGAGTCGTTTAGACAGGGAGGAAGATTGGACGAGCAGTACTTC.

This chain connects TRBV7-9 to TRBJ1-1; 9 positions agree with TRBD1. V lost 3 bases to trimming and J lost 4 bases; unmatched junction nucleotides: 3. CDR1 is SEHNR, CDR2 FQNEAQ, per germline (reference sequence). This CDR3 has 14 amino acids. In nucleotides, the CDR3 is TGTGCCAGCAGCTTCTCGACAGGGGGCACTGAAGCTTTCTTT. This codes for CASSFSTGGTEAFF. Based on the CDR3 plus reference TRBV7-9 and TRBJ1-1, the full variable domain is DTGVSQNPRHKITKRGQNVTFRCDPISEHNRLYWYRQTLGQGPEFLTYFQNEAQLEKSRLLSDRFSAERPKGSFSTLEIQRTEQGDSAMYLCASSFSTGGTEAFFGQGTRLTVV.

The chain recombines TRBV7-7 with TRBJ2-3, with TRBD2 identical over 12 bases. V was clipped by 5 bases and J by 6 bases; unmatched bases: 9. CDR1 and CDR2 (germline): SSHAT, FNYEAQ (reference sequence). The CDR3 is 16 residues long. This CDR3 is CASSQNLLAGGDTQYF. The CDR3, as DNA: TGTGCCAGCAGCCAGAACCTCCTAGCGGGAGGGGATACGCAGTATTTT.

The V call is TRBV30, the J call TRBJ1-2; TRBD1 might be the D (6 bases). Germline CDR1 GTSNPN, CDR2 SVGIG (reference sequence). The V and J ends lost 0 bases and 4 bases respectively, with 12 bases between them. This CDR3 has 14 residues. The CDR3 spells CAWSVLVGGYGYTF. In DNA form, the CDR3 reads TGTGCCTGGAGTGTACTGGTAGGGGGCTATGGCTACACCTTC. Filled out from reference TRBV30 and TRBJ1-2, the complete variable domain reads SQTIHQWPATLVQPVGSPLSLECTVEGTSNPNLYWYRQAAGRGLQLLFYSVGIGQISSEVPQNLSASRPQDRQFILSSKKLLLSDSGFYLCAWSVLVGGYGYTFGSGTRLTVV.

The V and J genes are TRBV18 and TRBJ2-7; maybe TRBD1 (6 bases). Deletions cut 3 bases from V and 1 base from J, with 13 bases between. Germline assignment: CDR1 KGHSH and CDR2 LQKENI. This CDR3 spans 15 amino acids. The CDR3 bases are TGTGCCAGCTCACCTTGGACCAGGGGATCCTACGAGCAGTACTTC. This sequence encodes CASSPWTRGSYEQYF. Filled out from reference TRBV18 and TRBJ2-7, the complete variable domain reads NAGVMQNPRHLVRRRGQEARLRCSPMKGHSHVYWYRQLPEEGLKFMVYLQKENIIDESGMPKERFSAEFPKEGPSILRIQQVVRGDSAAYFCASSPWTRGSYEQYFGPGTRLTVT.

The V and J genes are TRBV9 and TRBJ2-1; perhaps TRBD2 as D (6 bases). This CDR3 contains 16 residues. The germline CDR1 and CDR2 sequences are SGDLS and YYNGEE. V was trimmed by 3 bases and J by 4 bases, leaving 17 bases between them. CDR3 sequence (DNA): TGTGCCAGCAGCGACACCCATCGGGAGTGGTACAATGAGCAGTTCTTC. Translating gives CASSDTHREWYNEQFF. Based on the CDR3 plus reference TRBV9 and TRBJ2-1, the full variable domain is DSGVTQTPKHLITATGQRVTLRCSPRSGDLSVYWYQQSLDQGLQFLIQYYNGEERAKGNILERFSAQQFPDLHSELNLSSLELGDSALYFCASSDTHREWYNEQFFGPGTRLTVL.

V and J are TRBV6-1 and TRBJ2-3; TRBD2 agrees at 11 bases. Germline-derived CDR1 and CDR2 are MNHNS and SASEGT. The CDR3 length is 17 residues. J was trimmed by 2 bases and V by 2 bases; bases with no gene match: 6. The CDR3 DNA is TGTGCCAGCAGTGAATTCCGACTAGCGGGATACACAGATACGCAGTATTTT. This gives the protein CASSEFRLAGYTDTQYF.

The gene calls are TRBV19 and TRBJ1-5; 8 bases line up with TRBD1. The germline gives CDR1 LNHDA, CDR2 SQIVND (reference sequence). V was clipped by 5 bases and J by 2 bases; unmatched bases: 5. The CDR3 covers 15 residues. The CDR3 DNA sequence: TGTGCCAGTAGTGTCAGGGGGCAGGGCAATCAGCCCCAGCATTTT. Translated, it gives CASSVRGQGNQPQHF.

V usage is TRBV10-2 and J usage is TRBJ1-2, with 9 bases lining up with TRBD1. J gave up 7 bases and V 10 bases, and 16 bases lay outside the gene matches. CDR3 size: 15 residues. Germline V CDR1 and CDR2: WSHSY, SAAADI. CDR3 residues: CATHRGGQGKTGYTF. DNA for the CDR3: TGCGCCACTCACAGGGGGGGACAGGGAAAGACTGGCTACACCTTC.

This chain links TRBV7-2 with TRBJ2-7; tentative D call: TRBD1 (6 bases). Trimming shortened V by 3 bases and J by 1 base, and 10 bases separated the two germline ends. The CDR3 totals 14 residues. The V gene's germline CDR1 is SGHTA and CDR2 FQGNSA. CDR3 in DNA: TGTGCCAGCAGCTTCTCCCAGGGGTCCTACGAGCAGTACTTC. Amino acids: CASSFSQGSYEQYF. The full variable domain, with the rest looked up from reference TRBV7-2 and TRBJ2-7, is GAGVSQSPSNKVTEKGKDVELRCDPISGHTALYWYRQSLGQGLEFLIYFQGNSAPDKSGLPSDRFSAERTGGSVSTLTIQRTQQEDSAVYLCASSFSQGSYEQYFGPGTRLTVT.

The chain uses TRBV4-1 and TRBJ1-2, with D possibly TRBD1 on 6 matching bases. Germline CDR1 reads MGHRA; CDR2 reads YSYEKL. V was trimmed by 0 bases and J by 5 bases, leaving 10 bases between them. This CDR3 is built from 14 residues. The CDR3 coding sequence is TGCGCCAGCAGCCAAGATAGGGGGAAATATGGCTACACCTTC. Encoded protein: CASSQDRGKYGYTF.

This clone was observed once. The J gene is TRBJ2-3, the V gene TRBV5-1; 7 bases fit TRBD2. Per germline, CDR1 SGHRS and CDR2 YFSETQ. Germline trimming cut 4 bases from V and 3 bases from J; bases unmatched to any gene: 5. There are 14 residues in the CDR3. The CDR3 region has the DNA TGCGCCAGCAGCGGGGGGGTTGGAACAGATACGCAGTATTTT. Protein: CASSGGVGTDTQYF.